This T cell receptor (beta chain) is drawn from a study of T cell responses to AZD1222 COVID-19 vaccine. Study-level results: Mapped onto spike, vaccine-associated CD4 TCRs spanned it and were dominant at 160-218 and 743-854. Nearly half of spike-specific TCRs reportedly go after variant regions that carry no mutations.

Per the germline V gene, CDR1 is SGHAT and CDR2 is FQNNGV. The CDR3 length is 11 residues. V was cut by 4 bases and J by 6 bases, with 4 bases left in between. The protocol was immunoSEQ multiplex PCR, while the TCRdb copy is restricted to in-frame clones and leaves out a portion. Of 110,000 to 150,000 clones in the sample, around 90% were seen once. As regards this clone: Its antigen is unidentified.

This TCR came from an adult in good health. The chain has TRBV11-2 and TRBJ1-3; D gene unclear. This sample comprised peripheral blood, obtained on day 0 of AZD1222 vaccination. The CDR3 loop reads CASSWLNTIYF. CDR3 DNA: TGTGCCAGCAGCTGGCTAAACACCATATATTTT.